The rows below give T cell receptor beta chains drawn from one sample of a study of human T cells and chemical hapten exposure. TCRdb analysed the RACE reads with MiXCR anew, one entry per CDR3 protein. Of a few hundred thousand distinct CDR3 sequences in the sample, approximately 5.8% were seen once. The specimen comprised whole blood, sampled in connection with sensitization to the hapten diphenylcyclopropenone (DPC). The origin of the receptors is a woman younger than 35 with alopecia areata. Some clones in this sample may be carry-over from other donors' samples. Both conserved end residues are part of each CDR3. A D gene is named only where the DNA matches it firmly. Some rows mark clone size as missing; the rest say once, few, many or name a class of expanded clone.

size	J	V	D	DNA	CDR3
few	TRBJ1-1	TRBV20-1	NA	TGCAGTGCTAGAGATCGGGGGGCTCCCAACACTGAAGCTTTCTTT	CSARDRGAPNTEAFF
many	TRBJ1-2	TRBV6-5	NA	TGTGCCAGCAGTCGATGGGGGGCCTCTGGCTACACCTTC	CASSRWGASGYTF
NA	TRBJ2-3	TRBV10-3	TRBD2	TGTGCCATCAGGGGACCGGGGGGTACTTCAGATACGCAGTATTTT	CAIRGPGGTSDTQYF
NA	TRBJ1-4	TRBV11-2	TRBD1	TGTGCCAGCAGCCCGGGACAGGGGGCGCAGATTGAAAAACTGTTTTTT	CASSPGQGAQIEKLFF
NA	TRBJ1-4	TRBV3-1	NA	TGTGCCAGCAGCCGTACGTCCGGGGTTAATGAAAAACTGTTTTTT	CASSRTSGVNEKLFF
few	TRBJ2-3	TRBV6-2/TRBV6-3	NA	TGTGCCAGCAGTGATGCCCGTGATACGCAGTATTTT	CASSDARDTQYF
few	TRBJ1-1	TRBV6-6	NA	TGTGCCAGCAGCCCGAGACAGGCCATGAACACTGAAGCTTTCTTT	CASSPRQAMNTEAFF
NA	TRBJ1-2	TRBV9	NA	TGTGCCAGCAGCAGCTTAAGCGGCACATGGGGCTACAACTTC	CASSSLSGTWGYNF
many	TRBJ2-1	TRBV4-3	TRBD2	TGCGCCAGCAGCCAAGGTAGCGGGGAGTACAATGAGCAGTTCTTC	CASSQGSGEYNEQFF
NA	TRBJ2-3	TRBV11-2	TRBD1	TGTGCCAGCAGCCCGACAGGGGACACAGATACGCAGTATTTT	CASSPTGDTDTQYF
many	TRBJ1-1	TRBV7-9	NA	TGTGCCAGCAGCTTAGTCGGAAGAGCTTTCTTT	CASSLVGRAFF
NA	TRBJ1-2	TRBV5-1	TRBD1	TGCGCCAGCAGCTCACAGGGGGCCAGATATGGCTACACCTTC	CASSSQGARYGYTF
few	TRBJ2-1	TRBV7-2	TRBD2	TGTGCCAGCAGCCGTCGAGCGGGGGGGCCCGCAAATGAGCAGTTCTTC	CASSRRAGGPANEQFF
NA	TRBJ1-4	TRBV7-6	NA	TGTGCCAGCAGTTTCTTCTCCGGGGGCGAAAAACTGTTTTTT	CASSFFSGGEKLFF
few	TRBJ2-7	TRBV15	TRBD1	TGTGCCACCAGCAGACCCGGGACAGGCTACGAGCAGTACTTC	CATSRPGTGYEQYF
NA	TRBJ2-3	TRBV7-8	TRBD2	TGTGCCAGCAGCTTAGTTCAGCGGGGGGGCCCTCGCACAGATACGCAGTATTTT	CASSLVQRGGPRTDTQYF
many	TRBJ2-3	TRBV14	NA	TGTGCCAGCAGCCAAGATGGTACAGCCGCAGATACGCAGTATTTT	CASSQDGTAADTQYF
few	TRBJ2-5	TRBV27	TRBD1	TGTGCCAGCAGCACGGGACAGGGAAAGACCCAGTACTTC	CASSTGQGKTQYF
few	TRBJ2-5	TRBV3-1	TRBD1	TGTGCCAGCAGCCTGAGTTGGGACAGGGACCAAGAGACCCAGTACTTC	CASSLSWDRDQETQYF
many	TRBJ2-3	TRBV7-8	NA	TGTGCCAGCAGCTTCGGGAGCACAGATACGCAGTATTTT	CASSFGSTDTQYF
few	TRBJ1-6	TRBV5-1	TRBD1	TGCGCCAGCACTCAAGGACAGGGGAGTTCACCCCTCCACTTT	CASTQGQGSSPLHF
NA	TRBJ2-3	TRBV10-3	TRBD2	TGTGCCATCAGTGGGCGTCTGGGGACTAGCGGGGGATCCCTCACGCAGTATTTT	CAISGRLGTSGGSLTQYF
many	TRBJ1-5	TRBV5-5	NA	TGTGCCAGCAGCGAGATCGCGGGGGGCAATCAGCCCCAGCATTTT	CASSEIAGGNQPQHF
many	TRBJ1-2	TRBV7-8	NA	TGTGCCAGCAGCTTAGTGACAGGCGGTAACTATGGCTACACCTTC	CASSLVTGGNYGYTF
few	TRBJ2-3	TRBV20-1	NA	TGCAGTGCCCCGACTCCTCGTGGCACAGATACGCAGTATTTT	CSAPTPRGTDTQYF
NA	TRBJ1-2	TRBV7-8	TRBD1	TGTGCCAGCAGCTTATCGTGGCAGGGGGCTAGCGGCTACACCTTC	CASSLSWQGASGYTF
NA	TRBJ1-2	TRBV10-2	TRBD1	TGCGCCAGCAGTGACAGGGCGGGACAGGGACATGATGGCTACACCTTC	CASSDRAGQGHDGYTF
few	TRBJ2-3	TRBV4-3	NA	TGCGCCAGCAGCCAAGATAATCGTGGCAGTACACAGTATTTT	CASSQDNRGSTQYF
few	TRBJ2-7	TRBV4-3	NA	TGCGCCAGCAGCCAAGCGGTGCCTAGCGACACCTACGAGCAGTACTTC	CASSQAVPSDTYEQYF
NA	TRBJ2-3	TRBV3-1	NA	TGTGCCAGCAGCCCACCCACCGGGGCAGTTGATACGCAGTATTTT	CASSPPTGAVDTQYF
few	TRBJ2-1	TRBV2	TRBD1	TGTGCCAGCAGCAAACGACAGGGGTTGGATGAGCAGTTCTTC	CASSKRQGLDEQFF
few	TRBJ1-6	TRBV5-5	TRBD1	TGTGCCAGCAGCACGACAGGGGTTAATTCACCCCTCCACTTT	CASSTTGVNSPLHF
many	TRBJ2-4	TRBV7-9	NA	TGTGCCAGCAGCCGGGACACTGCAAACATTCAGTACTTC	CASSRDTANIQYF
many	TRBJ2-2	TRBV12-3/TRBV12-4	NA	TGTGCCAGCAAGGCAGCCAACACCGGGGAGCTGTTTTTT	CASKAANTGELFF
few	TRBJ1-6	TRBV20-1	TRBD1	TGCAGTGCTCCTGGACAGGGGGCGGGTAATTCACCCCTCCACTTT	CSAPGQGAGNSPLHF
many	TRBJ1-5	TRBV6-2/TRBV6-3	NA	TGTGCCAGCAGTCGTTCGACCGATCAGCCCCAGCATTTT	CASSRSTDQPQHF
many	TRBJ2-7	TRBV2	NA	TGTGCCAGCAGAACCGGGGAACTCTCCTACGAGCAGTACTTC	CASRTGELSYEQYF
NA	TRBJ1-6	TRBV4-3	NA	TGCGCCAGCAGCCAAGCACTAATTTCACCCCTCCACTTT	CASSQALISPLHF
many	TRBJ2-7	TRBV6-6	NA	TGTGCCAGCAGAAAAGCGGCTGTATCCGAGCAGTACTTC	CASRKAAVSEQYF
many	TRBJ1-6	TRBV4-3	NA	TGCGCCAGCAGCCAAGAATGGGGGGGAAATTCACCCCTCCACTTT	CASSQEWGGNSPLHF
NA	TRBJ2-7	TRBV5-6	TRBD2	TGTGCCAGCAGCCCACGGGAGGACCGGGTCGCTCGGGAGCAGTACTTC	CASSPREDRVAREQYF
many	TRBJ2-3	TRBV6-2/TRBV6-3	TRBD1	TGTGCCAGCAGTTATGACAGGGGGCGAACTAGCGGCGGCACAGATACGCAGTATTTT	CASSYDRGRTSGGTDTQYF
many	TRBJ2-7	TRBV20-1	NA	TGCAGTGCTGAAAGTCCGGACTTTTACGAGCAGTACTTC	CSAESPDFYEQYF
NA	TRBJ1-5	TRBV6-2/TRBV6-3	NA	TGTGCCAGCAGAGAGCCCAATGGACCCCAGCATTTT	CASREPNGPQHF
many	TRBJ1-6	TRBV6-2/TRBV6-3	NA	TGTGCCAGCAGTGTTGGTTCACCCCTCCACTTT	CASSVGSPLHF
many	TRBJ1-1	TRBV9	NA	TGTGCCAGCAGCGTAGCGCAGGACAGCATGGGTCTGAACACTGAAGCTTTCTTT	CASSVAQDSMGLNTEAFF
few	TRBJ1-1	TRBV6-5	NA	TGTGCCAGTTCCCCGGCAGGGAGGAACACTGAAGCTTTCTTT	CASSPAGRNTEAFF
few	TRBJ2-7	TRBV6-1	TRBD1	TGTGCCAGCACCCCAAGGGGGCGGACCTACGAGCAGTACTTC	CASTPRGRTYEQYF
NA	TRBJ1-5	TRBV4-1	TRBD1	TGCGCCAGCAGCCATGACAGGGGGAGTCAGCCCCAGCATTTT	CASSHDRGSQPQHF
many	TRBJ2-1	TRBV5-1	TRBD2	TGCGCCAGCAGCTTGGCCGGGGGGTATAACAATGAGCAGTTCTTC	CASSLAGGYNNEQFF
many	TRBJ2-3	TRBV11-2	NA	TGTGCCAGCAGCTTCCTACAGGCGGTGAGCACAGATACGCAGTATTTT	CASSFLQAVSTDTQYF
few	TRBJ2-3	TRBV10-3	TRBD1	TGTGCCATCACCAGACAGGGAAGCACAGATACGCAGTATTTT	CAITRQGSTDTQYF